The sequence of this T cell receptor beta chain was determined in a study of blood T cell repertoires in COVID-19. The CDR3 has 13 amino acids. Germline values: CDR1 MNHEY, CDR2 SVGAGI. The V segment lost 6 bases and the J segment 5 bases; nucleotides outside the gene matches: 5. This table comes from immunoSEQ multiplex PCR, and its TCRdb copy is limited to in-frame clones, with some not included. The sample has some 180,000 clones; about four fifths are singletons. The origin of this receptor is a woman in her thirties or forties with COVID-19, enrolled during active disease. Source material: peripheral blood. The rearrangement links TRBV6-5 to TRBJ2-7; 9 nucleotides align to TRBD1. CDR3 sequence reads: CASRGTGTHEQYF. The CDR3 DNA is TGTGCCAGCAGAGGGACAGGGACCCACGAGCAGTACTTC.